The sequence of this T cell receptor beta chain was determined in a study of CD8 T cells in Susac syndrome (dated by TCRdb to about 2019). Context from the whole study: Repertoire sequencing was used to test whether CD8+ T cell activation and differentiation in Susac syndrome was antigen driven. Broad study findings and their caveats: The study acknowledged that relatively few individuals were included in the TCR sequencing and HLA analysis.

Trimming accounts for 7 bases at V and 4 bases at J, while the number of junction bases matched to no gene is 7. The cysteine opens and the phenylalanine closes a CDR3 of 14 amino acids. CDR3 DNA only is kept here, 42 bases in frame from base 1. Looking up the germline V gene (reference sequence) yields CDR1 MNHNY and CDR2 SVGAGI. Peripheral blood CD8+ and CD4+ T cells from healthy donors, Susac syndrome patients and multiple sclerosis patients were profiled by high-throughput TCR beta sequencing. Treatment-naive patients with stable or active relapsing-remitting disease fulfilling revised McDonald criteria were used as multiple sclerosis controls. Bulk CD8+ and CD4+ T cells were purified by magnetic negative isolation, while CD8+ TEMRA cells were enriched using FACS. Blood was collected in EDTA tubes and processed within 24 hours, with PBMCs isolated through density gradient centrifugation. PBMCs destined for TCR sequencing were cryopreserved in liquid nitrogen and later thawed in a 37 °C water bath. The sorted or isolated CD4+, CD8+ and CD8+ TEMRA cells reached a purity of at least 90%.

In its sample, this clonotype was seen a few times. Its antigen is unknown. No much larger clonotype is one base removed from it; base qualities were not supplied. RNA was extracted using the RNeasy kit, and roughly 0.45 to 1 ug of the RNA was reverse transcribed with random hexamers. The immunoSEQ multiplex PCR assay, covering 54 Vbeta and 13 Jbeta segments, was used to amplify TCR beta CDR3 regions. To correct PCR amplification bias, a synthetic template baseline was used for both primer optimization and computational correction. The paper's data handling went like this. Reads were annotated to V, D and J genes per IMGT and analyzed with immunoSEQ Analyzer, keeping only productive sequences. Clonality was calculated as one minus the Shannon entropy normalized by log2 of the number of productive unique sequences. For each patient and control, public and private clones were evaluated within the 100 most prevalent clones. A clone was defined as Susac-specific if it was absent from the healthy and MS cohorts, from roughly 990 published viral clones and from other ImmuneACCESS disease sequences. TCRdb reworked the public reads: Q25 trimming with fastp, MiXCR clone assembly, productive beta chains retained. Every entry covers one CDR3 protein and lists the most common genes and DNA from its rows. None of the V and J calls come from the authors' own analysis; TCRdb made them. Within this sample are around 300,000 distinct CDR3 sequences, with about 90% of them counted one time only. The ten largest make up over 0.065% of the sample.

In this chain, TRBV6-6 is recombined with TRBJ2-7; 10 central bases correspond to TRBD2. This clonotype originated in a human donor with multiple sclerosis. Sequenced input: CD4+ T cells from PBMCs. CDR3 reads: CASKNGLAEYEQYF. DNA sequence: TGTGCCAGCAAGAACGGACTAGCGGAGTACGAGCAGTACTTC.